This T cell receptor beta chain was captured by sequencing in a study of T cell responses to AZD1222 COVID-19 vaccine. Whole-study findings and limits: In the spike-specific TCR repertoire, nearly half reportedly target unmutated variant regions. Clonal diversity was possibly underestimated; the donors were predominantly white British and more often female.

Assay used: immunoSEQ multiplex PCR; TCRdb lists only in-frame clones, some missing. The table shows some 130,000 clones, with 84% occurring only once. About this clone: Its target is unknown.

CDR3 length: 16 residues. Germline CDR1 reads SGDLS; CDR2 reads YYNGEE. The ends were cut back, 4 bases at V and 0 bases at J, with 16 bases in the middle. This clonotype was sampled from an adult in good health. The sample in question was peripheral blood, obtained on day 0 of AZD1222 vaccination. The chain is built from TRBV9 and TRBJ1-1, with D unresolved. CDR3 sequence reads: CASSTPRGGLNTEAFF. The CDR3, as DNA: TGTGCCAGCAGCACACCAAGAGGAGGGTTGAACACTGAAGCTTTCTTT.